The 10 T cell receptor beta chains below all came from one sample that was sequenced in a study of T cell responses to AZD1222 COVID-19 vaccine. Only in-frame clones appear in the TCRdb table, and some are missing; sequencing was by immunoSEQ multiplex PCR. This table holds 160,000 or so clones, approximately 88% found once. The input for sequencing was peripheral blood, taken on day 0 of AZD1222 vaccination. All receptors derive from an adult in good health.

The V and J genes are TRBV11-1 and TRBJ1-1; D gene ambiguous. V was shortened by 2 bases and J by 1 base, with 14 bases between the two germline ends. Germline values: CDR1 SGHAT, CDR2 FQDESV (reference sequence). This CDR3 is 16 amino acids long. The CDR3 DNA reads as TGTGCCAGCAGCTTACGCACACCACCGCGGAACACTGAAGCTTTCTTT. Residues: CASSLRTPPRNTEAFF.

The chain combines TRBV5-1 with TRBJ1-1; tentatively, D is TRBD1 (5 bases). CDR1 SGHRS and CDR2 YFSETQ come from the germline V gene. The V end was cut by 4 bases, the J end by 0 bases, with 10 bases between. The CDR3 spans 14 residues. The CDR3 is CASSLGHLNTEAFF. CDR3 DNA sequence: TGCGCCAGCAGCCTAGGACATTTGAACACTGAAGCTTTCTTT.

The CDR3 DNA sequence: TGCAGCGTCGCCCCTGGGAATAGCAATCAGCCCCAGCATTTT. This gives the protein CSVAPGNSNQPQHF. V gene TRBV29-1 combines with J gene TRBJ1-5; D gene ambiguous. This CDR3 has 14 amino acids. Trimming removed 6 bases from V and 0 bases from J, with 12 bases in between. Germline V gene data show CDR1 as SQVTM and CDR2 as ANQGSEA. Full variable domain (missing parts from reference TRBV29-1 and TRBJ1-5): SAVISQKPSRDICQRGTSLTIQCQVDSQVTMMFWYRQQPGQSLTLIATANQGSEATYESGFVIDKFPISRPNLTFSTLTVSNMSPEDSSIYLCSVAPGNSNQPQHFGDGTRLSIL.

The J gene is TRBJ1-6, the V gene TRBV30; tentatively, D is TRBD1 (5 bases). Trimming left V 3 bases short and J 7 bases short, with 16 bases between. The germline gives CDR1 GTSNPN, CDR2 SVGIG (reference sequence). CDR3 length: 15 residues. CDR3 nucleotide sequence: TGTGCCTGGAGCGCGGGACGGGTCAGAAATTCACCCCTCCACTTT. Translation gives CAWSAGRVRNSPLHF. Drawing the rest from reference TRBV30 and TRBJ1-6, the complete variable domain is SQTIHQWPATLVQPVGSPLSLECTVEGTSNPNLYWYRQAAGRGLQLLFYSVGIGQISSEVPQNLSASRPQDRQFILSSKKLLLSDSGFYLCAWSAGRVRNSPLHFGNGTRLTVT.

The chain recombines TRBV12-3 or TRBV12-4 with TRBJ1-2; D unresolved. Between the trimmed V and J ends, which lost 8 bases and 0 bases, there was a span of 10 bases. CDR3 length: 13 amino acids. The CDR3 region is CASGRRTNYGYTF. The CDR3 coding sequence is TGTGCCAGCGGCCGGAGAACTAACTATGGCTACACCTTC.

The chain combines TRBV29-1 with TRBJ2-4; TRBD1 agrees at 9 bases. Germline CDR1 and CDR2: SQVTM and ANQGSEA. The CDR3 contains 16 residues. The V gene end was trimmed by 6 bases and the J gene end by 5 bases; junction bases not matched to a gene: 14. The CDR3 is CSVEKTGGRSENIQYF. CDR3 nucleotide sequence: TGCAGCGTGGAAAAAACAGGGGGCCGCTCGGAAAACATTCAGTACTTC.

The genes are TRBV30 and TRBJ1-2; 8 nucleotides match TRBD1. V was clipped by 3 bases and J by 2 bases; unmatched bases: 8. The germline gives CDR1 GTSNPN, CDR2 SVGIG (reference sequence). This CDR3 comprises 15 residues. The CDR3 protein is CAWRLQGGQNYGYTF. The CDR3 bases are TGTGCCTGGAGGTTACAGGGGGGACAAAACTATGGCTACACCTTC. The whole variable domain, remainder taken from reference TRBV30 and TRBJ1-2, is SQTIHQWPATLVQPVGSPLSLECTVEGTSNPNLYWYRQAAGRGLQLLFYSVGIGQISSEVPQNLSASRPQDRQFILSSKKLLLSDSGFYLCAWRLQGGQNYGYTFGSGTRLTVV.

The CDR3 nucleotides read TGTGCCAGCAGCTTAAGTGTGACAACTAATGAAAAACTGTTTTTT. It codes for CASSLSVTTNEKLFF. The gene calls are TRBV7-9 and TRBJ1-4; D gene ambiguous. Looked up from germline, CDR1 is SEHNR and CDR2 is FQNEAQ (reference sequence). This CDR3 is 15 amino acids long. V was trimmed by 2 bases and J by 0 bases, leaving 7 bases between them.

The rearrangement links TRBV19 to TRBJ1-1; a possible D gene is TRBD1 (5 bases). Germline V gene sequence: CDR1 LNHDA, CDR2 SQIVND (reference sequence). V was pared by 5 bases and J by 1 base, with 11 bases between. The CDR3 runs to 14 residues. CDR3 in amino acids: CASSLVQGNTEAFF. CDR3 nucleotide sequence: TGTGCCAGTAGTTTAGTTCAGGGGAACACTGAAGCTTTCTTT.

This chain uses TRBV5-1 with TRBJ2-1; 14 bases align to TRBD2. CDR1 and CDR2 from the germline V gene are SGHRS and YFSETQ. The CDR3 runs to 17 residues. Trimming cost V 2 bases and J 5 bases; bases outside gene matches: 6. This CDR3 is CASSLLPGLAGDNEQFF. CDR3 coding DNA: TGCGCCAGCAGCTTACTTCCGGGACTAGCGGGAGACAATGAGCAGTTCTTC.